The clone carrying this TCR beta chain was seen only once. As yet, its antigen is unknown. The assay was immunoSEQ multiplex PCR, and TCRdb's table has in-frame clones only and misses some. The sample lists about 30,000 clones; about 89% were seen once. This sample is drawn from a study of OX40 agonist ivuxolimab in advanced cancers. About the study: Ivuxolimab, an agonist antibody against OX40 (CD134), was given to patients.

General study findings and limits: Fewer expanded clones were found on average in CD4+ than in CD8+ T cells. Part of the nonresponder group also had normalized T-cell clonal expansion that was low. Dosing at 0.1 to 3.0 mg/kg was accompanied by clonal expansion of CD4+ and CD8+ blood T cells by week 6.

CDR1 is SGHTA and CDR2 is FQGTGA in the germline V gene. V shed 5 bases and J shed 2 bases, with 18 bases lying between them. CDR3 size: 16 residues. The receptor comes from an adult with an advanced solid tumor such as melanoma, head and neck, liver or kidney cancer. The J gene is TRBJ1-2, the V gene TRBV7-3; D might be TRBD1 (6 bases). The input for sequencing was CD4+ or CD8+ T cells sorted from blood, taken in a trial of the OX40 agonist ivuxolimab. CDR3 bases: TGTGCCAGCAGCCCGGGGGCAGGGGCGAGGAACTATGGCTACACCTTC. Translating gives CASSPGAGARNYGYTF.